The source of this TCR beta chain is a study of monozygotic twins with inflammatory bowel disease. Germline CDR1 and CDR2: SGHRS and YFSETQ. The CDR3 contains 16 residues. TCRdb re-called the 5' RACE reads, yielding one record per CDR3 amino acid sequence without DNA. The repertoire table contains about 160,000 distinct CDR3 sequences. The sample consisted of blood. The rearrangement uses TRBV5-1 and TRBJ2-1. The source is a human donor with ulcerative colitis or Crohn's disease, or a healthy co-twin of an affected twin (not recorded which). The chain's CDR3 is CASSLGRTLGYNEQFF.